This T cell receptor beta chain derives from a study of T cell changes during pregnancy in multiple sclerosis. The assay was immunoSEQ multiplex PCR, and TCRdb's table has in-frame clones only and misses some. The sample has 50,000 to 60,000 clones; about nine tenths are singletons. V gave up 4 bases and J gave up 7 bases, with 14 bases separating them. Germline CDR1 reads SGHDN; CDR2 reads FVKESK. The CDR3 has 15 amino acids. The specimen was CD4+ T cells from peripheral blood mononuclear cells, collected in the first trimester of pregnancy. The rearrangement joins TRBV14 to TRBJ1-6; perhaps TRBD1 as D (6 bases). The receptor was derived from a female donor with multiple sclerosis, enrolled in a pregnancy study. DNA of the CDR3: TGTGCCAGCAGCCTGGGACGGGGGGCAAATTCACCCCTCCACTTT. Encoded protein: CASSLGRGANSPLHF.